This T cell receptor (beta chain) stems from a study of a mutant IDH1 vaccine in newly diagnosed glioma. The CDR3 has 15 residues. Trimming took off 0 bases at V and 6 bases at J, with 15 bases between the two ends. CDR1 MNHNY and CDR2 SVGAGI come from the germline V gene (reference sequence). Time point: week 47, end of study. Topical imiquimod was applied with each vaccine dose, which held 300 ug of mutant IDH1 20-mer peptide. Method: immunoSEQ multiplex PCR; TCRdb's copy keeps in-frame clones and lacks some. Here the sample spans approximately 34,000 clones, roughly nine tenths being singletons. A word on this clone: Its target is not known.

The rearrangement uses TRBV6-6 and TRBJ2-7, with D perhaps TRBD1 (5 bases). This sequence originates from a man in his forties with glioma. Sequencing used PBMCs, obtained from a glioma patient whose treatment included an IDH1 peptide vaccine. The CDR3 protein is CASSYSEGAVGEQYV. The CDR3 region has the DNA TGTGCCAGCAGTTACTCGGAAGGGGCAGTGGGCGAGCAGTACGTC.